These 21 T cell receptor beta chains came from one sample sequenced in a study of early T cells in non-severe SARS-CoV-2 infection. Via MiXCR, TCRdb re-called the 5' RACE reads, giving one row per CDR3 protein. The table records about 17,000 distinct CDR3 sequences, more than 5% of them present only once. Material for sequencing was whole blood. These receptor sequences come from an adult who was a healthcare worker with PCR-confirmed SARS-CoV-2 infection or an uninfected control (not recorded which).

This clonotype is medium-sized in the sample. The chain couples TRBV20-1 to TRBJ1-5; TRBD1 is a possible D gene (5 bases). The CDR3 runs to 14 residues. V gave up 3 bases and J gave up 4 bases, with 13 bases separating them. The germline V gene encodes CDR1 DFQATT and CDR2 SNEGSKA (reference sequence). The CDR3 loop is CSASKGVANQPQHF. The CDR3 DNA is TGCAGTGCTAGTAAAGGGGTGGCAAATCAGCCCCAGCATTTT.

A few counts support this clonotype. V gene TRBV6-6 combines with J gene TRBJ1-1; TRBD1 aligns across 9 bases. The V and J ends lost 0 bases and 0 bases, in that order; junction bases with no gene match: 2. Germline V gene data show CDR1 as MNHNY and CDR2 as SVGAGI (reference sequence). This CDR3 has 16 amino acids. CDR3 sequence reads: CASSYSGQGMNTEAFF. CDR3 nucleotides: TGTGCCAGCAGTTACTCGGGACAGGGAATGAACACTGAAGCTTTCTTT.

The genes are TRBV24-1 and TRBJ2-1; TRBD1 is a possible D gene (6 bases). CDR1 and CDR2 from the germline V gene are KGHDR and SFDVKD. The CDR3 has 16 residues. The V end was cut by 0 bases, the J end by 4 bases, with 12 bases between. The CDR3, as DNA: TGTGCCACCAGTGATTTGGGACAGAGTAAGTACAATGAGCAGTTCTTC. As protein: CATSDLGQSKYNEQFF.

This clonotype came up a few times. The chain is built from TRBV6-6 and TRBJ2-1, with D perhaps TRBD1 (5 bases). The CDR3 consists of 12 residues. V lost 2 bases and J 9 bases, leaving 8 bases between the germline ends. CDR1 MNHNY and CDR2 SVGAGI come from the germline V gene (reference sequence). The DNA of the CDR3 is TGTGCCAGCAGTTACGAAAGGGGTGAGCAGTTCTTC. This encodes CASSYERGEQFF.

Relative to its sample, this clonotype is medium-sized (0.01 to 0.1%). The genes are TRBV2 and TRBJ2-7; 7 nucleotides agree with TRBD1. The junction had 6 bases not matched to a gene; V was cut back by 6 bases and J by 4 bases. From germline, CDR1 is SNHLY and CDR2 FYNNEI. This CDR3 is built from 13 residues. In nucleotides, the CDR3 is TGTGCCAGCAGCACAGGGGAAATTTACGAGCAGTACGTC. Its protein is CASSTGEIYEQYV.

This clonotype was recorded many times. The chain couples TRBV20-1 to TRBJ1-5, with 9 nucleotides matching TRBD1. J was trimmed by 0 bases and V by 6 bases; bases with no gene match: 12. The CDR3 contains 17 residues. Germline lookup yields CDR1 DFQATT and CDR2 SNEGSKA (reference sequence). The CDR3 nucleotides are TGCAGTGCAAAAACAGGGGGCAGCATATATAGCAATCAGCCCCAGCATTTT. It yields the protein CSAKTGGSIYSNQPQHF.

This clonotype was seen ten or more times. The genes are TRBV6-5 and TRBJ1-1; maybe TRBD1 (5 bases). Germline-derived CDR1 and CDR2 are MNHEY and SVGAGI. CDR3 size: 15 residues. V gave up 2 bases and J gave up 1 base, with 11 bases separating them. The CDR3 DNA follows: TGTGCCAGCAGTTACGGCTGGGGCCAGAACACTGAAGCTTTCTTT. Protein: CASSYGWGQNTEAFF.

In its sample, this clonotype was seen many times. This chain connects TRBV28 to TRBJ2-1, with D maybe TRBD2 (5 bases). The length of the CDR3 is 18 residues. Trimming removed 2 bases from V and 6 bases from J, with 23 bases in between. The germline V gene has CDR1 MDHEN and CDR2 SYDVKM. CDR3 DNA sequence: TGTGCCAGCAGTTTAAGTGAGGGTCTTGGAAGCATAATCAATGAGCAGTTCTTC. This translates into CASSLSEGLGSIINEQFF.

Ten or more counts support this clonotype. This rearrangement joins TRBV10-3 to TRBJ1-1, with a possible D match to TRBD1 (5 bases). CDR1 ENHRY and CDR2 SYGVKD come from the germline V gene. There are 15 residues in the CDR3. The V gene lost 4 bases and the J gene lost 3 bases, with 15 bases spanning the gap. The CDR3 sequence is CAISASWGPHTEAFF. The CDR3 nucleotides read TGTGCCATCAGTGCTAGCTGGGGCCCGCACACTGAAGCTTTCTTT.

This clonotype has at least ten counts. The chain is built from TRBV11-2 and TRBJ2-7; TRBD2 agrees at 8 bases. Germline CDR1 reads SGHAT; CDR2 reads FQNNGV. The CDR3 extends over 14 amino acids. Trimming at V came to 3 bases and at J to 3 bases, leaving 4 bases not matched to a gene. CDR3 nucleotides: TGTGCCAGCAGCTTTAGCGGGGAGATCTACGAGCAGTACGTC. This gives the protein CASSFSGEIYEQYV.

This clonotype was seen many times. The chain links TRBV20-1 to TRBJ2-5, with TRBD2 matching over 9 bases. CDR3 size: 14 residues. Germline-derived CDR1 and CDR2 are DFQATT and SNEGSKA (reference sequence). Trimming at V came to 3 bases and at J to 5 bases, leaving 7 bases not matched to a gene. CDR3 nucleotide sequence: TGCAGTGCTAGGTTAGCGGGAGTTGGGGAGACCCAGTACTTC. Translation gives CSARLAGVGETQYF.

This clonotype was seen a few times. This chain connects TRBV27 to TRBJ1-3, with 7 bases fitting TRBD1. V lost 6 bases to trimming and J lost 0 bases; unmatched junction nucleotides: 8. The V gene's germline CDR1 is MNHEY and CDR2 SMNVEV (reference sequence). The CDR3 has 16 amino acids. The CDR3 nucleotides read TGTGCCAGCAGCCGGGGACAGCAGAGCTCTGGAAACACCATATATTTT. Translating it yields CASSRGQQSSGNTIYF.

Within the sample, this clonotype is medium-sized (0.01 to 0.1%). The chain joins TRBV5-1 to TRBJ2-1, with D perhaps assigned TRBD1 or TRBD2 (5 bases each). The CDR3 totals 16 residues. V was pared by 2 bases and J by 2 bases, with 14 bases between. Germline CDR1 reads SGHRS; CDR2 reads YFSETQ. As DNA, the CDR3 is TGCGCCAGCAGCTTCGAGACGGGGCCCCCCTACAATGAGCAGTTCTTC. Translating gives CASSFETGPPYNEQFF.

There are many counts of this clonotype. The chain uses TRBV28 and TRBJ2-5, with D tentatively TRBD1 or TRBD2 (5 bases each). V shed 8 bases and J shed 5 bases, with 12 bases lying between them. This CDR3 contains 12 residues. Germline V gene data show CDR1 as MDHEN and CDR2 as SYDVKM. The CDR3 nucleotides read TGTGCCAGCGGCCTCAGGGAGGAGACCCAGTACTTC. Protein sequence: CASGLREETQYF.

This clonotype was counted many times. The V call is TRBV7-9, the J call TRBJ1-4; D unclear. Germline loops: CDR1 SEHNR, CDR2 FQNEAQ (reference sequence). CDR3 length: 13 residues. V was clipped by 5 bases and J by 7 bases, with 11 bases between them. CDR3 loop: CASSGGRGEKLFF. CDR3 nucleotide sequence: TGTGCCAGCAGCGGAGGTCGGGGTGAAAAACTGTTTTTT.

This clonotype was found a few times. As DNA, the CDR3 is TGTGCCAGCACCTTGAATGAGCAGTTCTTC. It translates to CASTLNEQFF. The J gene is TRBJ2-1, the V gene TRBV7-9; D unresolved. Germline values: CDR1 SEHNR, CDR2 FQNEAQ (reference sequence). CDR3 length: 10 amino acids. V gave up 7 bases and J gave up 7 bases, with 5 bases separating them.

In this sample, this clonotype turned up many times. As DNA, the CDR3 is TGTGCCAGCGAGTTTTTGAGCGAGCAGTACTTC. Translated: CASEFLSEQYF. The chain has TRBV28 and TRBJ2-7; D gene unclear. CDR1 MDHEN and CDR2 SYDVKM come from the germline V gene. V dropped 8 bases and J dropped 6 bases, with 11 bases sitting between them. The CDR3 has 11 amino acids.

Only a few counts were recorded for this clonotype. This rearrangement joins TRBV29-1 to TRBJ2-1, with 11 bases that match TRBD2. V lost 3 bases, J lost 7 bases, and 5 bases stayed unmatched. The CDR3 covers 14 residues. Germline V CDR1 and CDR2: SQVTM, ANQGSEA. The CDR3 protein is CSVDGLAGLNEQFF. DNA for the CDR3: TGCAGCGTTGATGGACTAGCGGGCTTGAATGAGCAGTTCTTC.

This clonotype is medium-sized (0.01 to 0.1%) by share. The V gene is TRBV30, the J gene TRBJ2-5; D uncertain. Germline V gene sequence: CDR1 GTSNPN, CDR2 SVGIG (reference sequence). V lost 0 bases, J lost 5 bases, and 10 bases lay in between. There are 13 residues in the CDR3. The CDR3 nucleotides are TGTGCCTGGAGTGTCATGGTTCGCGAGACCCAGTACTTC. It is translated as CAWSVMVRETQYF.

In its sample, this clonotype was seen many times. The chain combines TRBV6-6 with TRBJ2-1, with a possible D match to TRBD2 (5 bases). Looked up from germline, CDR1 is MNHNY and CDR2 is SVGAGI (reference sequence). The V end was cut by 0 bases, the J end by 10 bases, with 10 bases between. The length of the CDR3 is 13 residues. The CDR3 spells CASSYSRGIEQFF. The DNA of the CDR3 is TGTGCCAGCAGTTACTCCCGGGGTATAGAGCAGTTCTTC.

This clonotype was counted at least ten times. The genes are TRBV11-3 and TRBJ2-5; TRBD1 is a possible D gene (6 bases). The germline gives CDR1 SGHNT, CDR2 YENEEA. This CDR3 has 14 residues. Trimming shortened V by 5 bases and J by 7 bases, and 17 bases separated the two germline ends. The CDR3 sequence is CASSRQLLGGTQYF. CDR3 coding DNA: TGTGCCAGCAGCCGACAACTGTTAGGGGGGACCCAGTACTTC.